This T cell receptor beta chain was observed in a study of OX40 agonist ivuxolimab in advanced cancers. The study, taken as a whole, reports: Both blood CD4+ and CD8+ T cells showed clonal growth by week 6 at 0.1 to 3.0 mg/kg.

TCRdb's copy holds only in-frame clones and misses some; the assay was immunoSEQ multiplex PCR. The sample holds roughly 53,000 clones; 75% to 80% are singletons and the top ten take under 3%. This clone is a singleton in its sample. Antigen unknown. Germline V gene data show CDR1 as SGHRS and CDR2 as YFSETQ. The ends were cut back, 0 bases at V and 0 bases at J, with 8 bases in the middle. This CDR3 is built from 15 residues. The TCR was taken from an adult with an advanced solid tumor such as melanoma, head and neck, liver or kidney cancer. The sample in question was CD4+ or CD8+ T cells sorted from blood, obtained in a trial of the OX40 agonist ivuxolimab. The chain joins TRBV5-1 to TRBJ2-3; D is unclear. The CDR3 here is CASSLVSPSTDTQYF. The CDR3 region has the DNA TGCGCCAGCAGCTTGGTTTCACCTAGCACAGATACGCAGTATTTT.